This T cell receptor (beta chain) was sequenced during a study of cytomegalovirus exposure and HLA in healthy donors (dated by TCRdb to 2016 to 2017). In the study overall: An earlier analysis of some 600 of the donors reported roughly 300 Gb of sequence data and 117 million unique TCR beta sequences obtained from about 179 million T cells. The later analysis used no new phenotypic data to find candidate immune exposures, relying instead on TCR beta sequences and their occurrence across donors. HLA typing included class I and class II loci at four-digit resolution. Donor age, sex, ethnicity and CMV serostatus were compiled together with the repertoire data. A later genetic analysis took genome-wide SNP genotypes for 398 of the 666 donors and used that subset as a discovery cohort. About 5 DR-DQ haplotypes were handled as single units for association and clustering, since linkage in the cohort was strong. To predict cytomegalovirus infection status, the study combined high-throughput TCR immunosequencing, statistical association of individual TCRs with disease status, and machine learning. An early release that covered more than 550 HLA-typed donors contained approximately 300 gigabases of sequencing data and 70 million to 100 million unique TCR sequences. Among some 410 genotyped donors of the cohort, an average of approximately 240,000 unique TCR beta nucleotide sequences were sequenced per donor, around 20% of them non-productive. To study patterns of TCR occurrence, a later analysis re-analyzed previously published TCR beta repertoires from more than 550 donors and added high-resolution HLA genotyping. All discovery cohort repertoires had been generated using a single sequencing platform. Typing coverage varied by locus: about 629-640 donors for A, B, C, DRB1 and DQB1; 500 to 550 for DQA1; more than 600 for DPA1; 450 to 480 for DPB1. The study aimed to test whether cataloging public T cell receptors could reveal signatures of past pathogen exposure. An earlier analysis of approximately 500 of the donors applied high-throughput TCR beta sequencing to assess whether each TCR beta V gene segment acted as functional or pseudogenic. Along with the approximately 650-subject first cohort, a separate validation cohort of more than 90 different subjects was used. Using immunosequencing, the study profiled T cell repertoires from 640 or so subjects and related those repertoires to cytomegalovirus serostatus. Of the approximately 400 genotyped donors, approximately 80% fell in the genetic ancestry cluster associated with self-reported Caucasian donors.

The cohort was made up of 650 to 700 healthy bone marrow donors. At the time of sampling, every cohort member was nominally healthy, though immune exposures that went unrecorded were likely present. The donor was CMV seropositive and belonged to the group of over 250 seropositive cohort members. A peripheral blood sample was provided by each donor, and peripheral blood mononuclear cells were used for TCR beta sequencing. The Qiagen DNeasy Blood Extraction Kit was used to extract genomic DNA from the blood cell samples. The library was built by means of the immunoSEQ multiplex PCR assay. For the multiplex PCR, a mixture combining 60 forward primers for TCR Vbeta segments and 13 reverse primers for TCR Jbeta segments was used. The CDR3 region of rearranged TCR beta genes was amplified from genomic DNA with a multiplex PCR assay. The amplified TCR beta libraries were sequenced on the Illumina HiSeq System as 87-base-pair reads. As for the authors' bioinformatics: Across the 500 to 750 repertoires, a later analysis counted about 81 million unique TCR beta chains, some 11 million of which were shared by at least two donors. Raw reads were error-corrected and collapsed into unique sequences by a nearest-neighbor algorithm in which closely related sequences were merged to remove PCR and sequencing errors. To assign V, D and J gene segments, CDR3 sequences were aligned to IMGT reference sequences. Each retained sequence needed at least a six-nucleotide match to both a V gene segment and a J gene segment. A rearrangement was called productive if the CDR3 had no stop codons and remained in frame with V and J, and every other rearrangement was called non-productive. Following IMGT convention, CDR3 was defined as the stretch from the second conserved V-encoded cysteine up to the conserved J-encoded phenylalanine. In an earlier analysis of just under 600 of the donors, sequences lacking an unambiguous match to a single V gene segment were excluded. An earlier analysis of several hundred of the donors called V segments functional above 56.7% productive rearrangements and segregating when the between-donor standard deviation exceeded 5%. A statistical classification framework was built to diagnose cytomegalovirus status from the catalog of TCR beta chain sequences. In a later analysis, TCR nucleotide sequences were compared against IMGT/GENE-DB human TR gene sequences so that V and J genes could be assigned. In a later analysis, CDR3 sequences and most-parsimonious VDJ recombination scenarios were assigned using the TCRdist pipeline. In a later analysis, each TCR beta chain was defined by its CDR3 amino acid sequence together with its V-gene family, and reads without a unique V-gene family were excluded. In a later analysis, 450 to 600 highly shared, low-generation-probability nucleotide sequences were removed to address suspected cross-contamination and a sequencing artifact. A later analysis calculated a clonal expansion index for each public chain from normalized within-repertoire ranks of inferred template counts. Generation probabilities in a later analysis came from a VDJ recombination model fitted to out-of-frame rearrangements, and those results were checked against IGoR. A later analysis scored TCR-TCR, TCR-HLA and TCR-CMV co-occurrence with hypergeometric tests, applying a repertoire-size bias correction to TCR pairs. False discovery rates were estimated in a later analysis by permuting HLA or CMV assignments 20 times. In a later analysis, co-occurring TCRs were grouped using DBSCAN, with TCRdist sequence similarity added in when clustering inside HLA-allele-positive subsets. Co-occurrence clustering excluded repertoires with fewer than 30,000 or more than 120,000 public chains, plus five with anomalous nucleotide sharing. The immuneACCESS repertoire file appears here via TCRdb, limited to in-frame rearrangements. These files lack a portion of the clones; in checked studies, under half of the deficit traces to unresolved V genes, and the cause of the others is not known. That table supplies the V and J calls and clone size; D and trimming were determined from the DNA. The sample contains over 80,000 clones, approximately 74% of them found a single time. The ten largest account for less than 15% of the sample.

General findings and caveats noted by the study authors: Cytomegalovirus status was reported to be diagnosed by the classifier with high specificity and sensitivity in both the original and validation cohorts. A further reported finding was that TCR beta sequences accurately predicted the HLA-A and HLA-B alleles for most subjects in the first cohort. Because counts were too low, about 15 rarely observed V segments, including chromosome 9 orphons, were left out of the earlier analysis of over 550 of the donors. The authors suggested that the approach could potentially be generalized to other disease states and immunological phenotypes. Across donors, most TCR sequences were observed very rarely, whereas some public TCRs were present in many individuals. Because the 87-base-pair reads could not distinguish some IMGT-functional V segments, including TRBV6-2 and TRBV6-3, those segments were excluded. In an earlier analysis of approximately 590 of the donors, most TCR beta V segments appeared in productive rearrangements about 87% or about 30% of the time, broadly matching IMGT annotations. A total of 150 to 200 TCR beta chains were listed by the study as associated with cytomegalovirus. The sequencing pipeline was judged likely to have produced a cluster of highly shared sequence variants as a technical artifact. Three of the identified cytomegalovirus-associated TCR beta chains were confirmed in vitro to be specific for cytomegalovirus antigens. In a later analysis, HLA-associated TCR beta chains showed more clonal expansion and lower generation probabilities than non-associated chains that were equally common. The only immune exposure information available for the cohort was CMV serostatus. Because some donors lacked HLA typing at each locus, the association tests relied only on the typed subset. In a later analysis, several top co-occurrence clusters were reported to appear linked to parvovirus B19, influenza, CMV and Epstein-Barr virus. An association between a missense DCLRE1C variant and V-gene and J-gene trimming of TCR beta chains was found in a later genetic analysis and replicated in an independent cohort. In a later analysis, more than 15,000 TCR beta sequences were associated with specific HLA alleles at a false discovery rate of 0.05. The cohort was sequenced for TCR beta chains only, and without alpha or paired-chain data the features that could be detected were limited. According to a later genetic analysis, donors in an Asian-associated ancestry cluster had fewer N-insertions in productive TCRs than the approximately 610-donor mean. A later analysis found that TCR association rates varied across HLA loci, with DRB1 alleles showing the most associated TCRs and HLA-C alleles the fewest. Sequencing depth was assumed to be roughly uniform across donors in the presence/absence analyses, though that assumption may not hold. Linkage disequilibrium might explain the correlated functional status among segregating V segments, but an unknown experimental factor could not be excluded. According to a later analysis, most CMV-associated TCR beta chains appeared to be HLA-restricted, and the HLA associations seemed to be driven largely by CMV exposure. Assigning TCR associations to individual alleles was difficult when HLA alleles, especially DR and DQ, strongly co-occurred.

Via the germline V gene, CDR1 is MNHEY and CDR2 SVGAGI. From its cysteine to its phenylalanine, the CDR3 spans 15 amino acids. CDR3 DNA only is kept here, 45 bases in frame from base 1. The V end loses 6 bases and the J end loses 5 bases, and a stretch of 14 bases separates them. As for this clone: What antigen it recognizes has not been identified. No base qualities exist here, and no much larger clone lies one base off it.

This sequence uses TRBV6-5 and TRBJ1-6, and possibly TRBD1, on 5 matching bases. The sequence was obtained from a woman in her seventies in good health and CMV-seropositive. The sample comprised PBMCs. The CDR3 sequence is CASSRGWEDNSPLHF. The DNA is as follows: TGTGCCAGCAGCCGGGGGTGGGAGGATAATTCACCCCTCCACTTT.